This T cell receptor (beta chain) was profiled in a study of Graves' ophthalmopathy and Graves' hyperthyroidism. The study, taken as a whole, reports: Built on 13 signatures, a model told ophthalmopathy apart from stable hyperthyroidism with 85% to 90% sensitivity and around 80% specificity.

Turning to this clonotype: Its target is not known.

Amplification targeted the TCR beta CDR3 regions, with RNA transcripts as the source material. The library came from an HTBI-primed first-round RT-PCR and a second-round multiplex PCR. TCRdb processed the multiplex PCR reads anew with MiXCR; each CDR3 protein has one entry. The sample includes about 740,000 distinct CDR3 sequences, roughly 40% of them seen just once. Certain patients, namely those with other autoimmune diseases, uncontrolled infections, pregnancy or lactation, were excluded. The sequence came from an adult man with Graves' ophthalmopathy. Material: peripheral blood.

The CDR3 region has the DNA TGTGCCATCAGTGAAGGGACAGGGGTTGGCTCTGGCTACACCTTC. Its protein product is CAISEGTGVGSGYTF. The V and J genes are TRBV10-3 and TRBJ1-2; 10 nucleotides line up with TRBD1. Germline CDR1 is ENHRY and CDR2 is SYGVKD. The CDR3 length is 15 residues. Germline trimming cut 3 bases from V and 7 bases from J; bases unmatched to any gene: 8.